This TCR beta chain was sequenced for a study of T cells in Graves' hyperthyroidism and ophthalmopathy. No ophthalmopathy progression within 18 months constituted stable Graves' hyperthyroidism. The study enrolled patients aged 18 to 65 with newly diagnosed hyperthyroidism of under 2 months' duration. This clonotype was seen repeatedly, ten times or more. RNA transcripts were the template for amplifying TCR beta CDR3 regions. Using the HTBI primer set, a first-round RT-PCR was run on the TCR CDR3. TCRdb itself ran the multiplex PCR reads through MiXCR, one entry per CDR3 protein. The sample lists some 400,000 distinct CDR3 sequences; under 20% were seen once. The TCR originated in a woman between 18 and 29 years old with Graves' hyperthyroidism. Sequencing was carried out using blood.

The CDR3 loop reads CASSEGTGDYGYTF. The DNA of the CDR3 is TGTGCCAGCAGTGAAGGGACAGGGGACTATGGCTACACCTTC. The rearrangement joins TRBV6-1 to TRBJ1-2, with 9 nucleotides matching TRBD1. The CDR3 is 14 residues long. The germline V gene encodes CDR1 MNHNS and CDR2 SASEGT. The trim removed 1 base at V and 3 bases at J, leaving 0 bases unmatched.